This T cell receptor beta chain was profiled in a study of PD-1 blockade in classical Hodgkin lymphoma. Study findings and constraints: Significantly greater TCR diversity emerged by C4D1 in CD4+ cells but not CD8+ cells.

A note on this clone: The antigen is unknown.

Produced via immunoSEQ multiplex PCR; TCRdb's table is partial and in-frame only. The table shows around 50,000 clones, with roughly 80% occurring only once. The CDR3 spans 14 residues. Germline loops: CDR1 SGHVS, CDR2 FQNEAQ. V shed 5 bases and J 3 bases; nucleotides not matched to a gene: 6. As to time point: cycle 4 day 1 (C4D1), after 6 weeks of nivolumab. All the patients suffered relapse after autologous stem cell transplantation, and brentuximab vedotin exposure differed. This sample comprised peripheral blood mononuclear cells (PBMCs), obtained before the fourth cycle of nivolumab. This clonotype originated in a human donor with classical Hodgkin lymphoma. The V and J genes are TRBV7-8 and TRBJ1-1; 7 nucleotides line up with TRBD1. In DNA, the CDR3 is TGTGCCAGCAGCATCCAGGGGGGGGACACTGAAGCTTTCTTT. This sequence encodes CASSIQGGDTEAFF.